A selection of T cell receptor beta chains follows, all from one sample in a study of CD8 T cells in ankylosing spondylitis. TCRdb passed the 5' RACE reads through MiXCR, listing each CDR3 protein once. Of some 240,000 distinct CDR3 sequences listed, more than 5.5% are singletons. The sequenced sample consisted of blood, either unsorted or a sorted T cell fraction (not recorded which). Receptors were obtained from a male donor with ankylosing spondylitis. Each CDR3 is given without its conserved first and last residue. The D gene is left open where the match is weak.

D	V	length	CDR3
.	TRBV6-5	12	ASSYSEGNSPLH
.	TRBV7-8	13	ASSLGAGGIDEQF
TRBD1	TRBV7-8	11	ASSLETGRELF
.	TRBV6-1	13	ASSEWTVSNQPQH
TRBD1	TRBV29-1	9	CAGQGTEAF
TRBD2	TRBV20-1	12	SASLAGVEETQY
.	TRBV2	11	ASLEREQNEQF
.	TRBV10-3	12	AISERTGSYEQY
.	TRBV10-3	9	ATSSTYEQY
.	TRBV11-2	13	ASSLDPGQLYEQY
.	TRBV11-1	14	ASSFMPGRWAGELF
.	TRBV11-1	13	ASSRIWGSGNTIY
TRBD2	TRBV6-2/TRBV6-3	19	ASSYALPGAGVSGTVEEQF
.	TRBV4-1	13	ASSYRAGQSGELF
.	TRBV24-1	14	ATSDPLAGDRNTIY
.	TRBV4-1	14	ASSRGGDRSPYEQY